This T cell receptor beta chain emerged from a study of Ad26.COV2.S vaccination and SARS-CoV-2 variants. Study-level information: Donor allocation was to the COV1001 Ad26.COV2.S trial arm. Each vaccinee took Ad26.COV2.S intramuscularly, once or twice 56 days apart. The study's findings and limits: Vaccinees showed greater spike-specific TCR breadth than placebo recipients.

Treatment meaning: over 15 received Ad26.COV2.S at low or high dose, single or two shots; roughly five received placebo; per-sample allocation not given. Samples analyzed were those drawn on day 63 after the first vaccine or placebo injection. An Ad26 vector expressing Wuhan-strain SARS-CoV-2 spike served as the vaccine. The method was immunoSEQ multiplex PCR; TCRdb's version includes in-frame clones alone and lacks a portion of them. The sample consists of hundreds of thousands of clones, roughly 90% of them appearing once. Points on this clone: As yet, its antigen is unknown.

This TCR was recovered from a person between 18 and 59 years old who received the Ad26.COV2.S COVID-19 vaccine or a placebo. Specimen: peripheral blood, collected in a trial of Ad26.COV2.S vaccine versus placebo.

The CDR3 DNA reads as TGTGCCAGCAGTCGAGCGGTGATAAACACAGATACGCAGTATTTT. This translates into CASSRAVINTDTQYF. This chain uses TRBV2 with TRBJ2-3; a weak D match, TRBD2 (5 bases). Germline values: CDR1 SNHLY, CDR2 FYNNEI. The CDR3 has 15 residues. Trimming shortened V by 5 bases and J by 2 bases, and 14 bases separated the two germline ends.